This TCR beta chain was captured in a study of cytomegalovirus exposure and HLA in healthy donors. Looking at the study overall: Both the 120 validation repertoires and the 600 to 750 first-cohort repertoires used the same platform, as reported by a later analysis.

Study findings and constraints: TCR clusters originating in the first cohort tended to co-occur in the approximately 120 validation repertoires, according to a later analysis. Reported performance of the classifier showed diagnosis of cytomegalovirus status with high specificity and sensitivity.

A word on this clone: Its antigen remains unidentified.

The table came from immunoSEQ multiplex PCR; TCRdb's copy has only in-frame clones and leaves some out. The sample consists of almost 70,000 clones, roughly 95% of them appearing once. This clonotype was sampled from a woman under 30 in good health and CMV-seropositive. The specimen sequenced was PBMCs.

CDR3 region: CASSRWVSGENEQFF. The CDR3 DNA sequence: TGTGCCAGCAGCCGATGGGTCAGTGGAGAAAATGAGCAGTTCTTC. The V call is TRBV9, the J call TRBJ2-1; D is undetermined. The CDR3 sequence is 15 residues long. Between the trimmed V and J ends, which lost 4 bases and 7 bases, there was a span of 18 bases. From germline, CDR1 is SGDLS and CDR2 YYNGEE.